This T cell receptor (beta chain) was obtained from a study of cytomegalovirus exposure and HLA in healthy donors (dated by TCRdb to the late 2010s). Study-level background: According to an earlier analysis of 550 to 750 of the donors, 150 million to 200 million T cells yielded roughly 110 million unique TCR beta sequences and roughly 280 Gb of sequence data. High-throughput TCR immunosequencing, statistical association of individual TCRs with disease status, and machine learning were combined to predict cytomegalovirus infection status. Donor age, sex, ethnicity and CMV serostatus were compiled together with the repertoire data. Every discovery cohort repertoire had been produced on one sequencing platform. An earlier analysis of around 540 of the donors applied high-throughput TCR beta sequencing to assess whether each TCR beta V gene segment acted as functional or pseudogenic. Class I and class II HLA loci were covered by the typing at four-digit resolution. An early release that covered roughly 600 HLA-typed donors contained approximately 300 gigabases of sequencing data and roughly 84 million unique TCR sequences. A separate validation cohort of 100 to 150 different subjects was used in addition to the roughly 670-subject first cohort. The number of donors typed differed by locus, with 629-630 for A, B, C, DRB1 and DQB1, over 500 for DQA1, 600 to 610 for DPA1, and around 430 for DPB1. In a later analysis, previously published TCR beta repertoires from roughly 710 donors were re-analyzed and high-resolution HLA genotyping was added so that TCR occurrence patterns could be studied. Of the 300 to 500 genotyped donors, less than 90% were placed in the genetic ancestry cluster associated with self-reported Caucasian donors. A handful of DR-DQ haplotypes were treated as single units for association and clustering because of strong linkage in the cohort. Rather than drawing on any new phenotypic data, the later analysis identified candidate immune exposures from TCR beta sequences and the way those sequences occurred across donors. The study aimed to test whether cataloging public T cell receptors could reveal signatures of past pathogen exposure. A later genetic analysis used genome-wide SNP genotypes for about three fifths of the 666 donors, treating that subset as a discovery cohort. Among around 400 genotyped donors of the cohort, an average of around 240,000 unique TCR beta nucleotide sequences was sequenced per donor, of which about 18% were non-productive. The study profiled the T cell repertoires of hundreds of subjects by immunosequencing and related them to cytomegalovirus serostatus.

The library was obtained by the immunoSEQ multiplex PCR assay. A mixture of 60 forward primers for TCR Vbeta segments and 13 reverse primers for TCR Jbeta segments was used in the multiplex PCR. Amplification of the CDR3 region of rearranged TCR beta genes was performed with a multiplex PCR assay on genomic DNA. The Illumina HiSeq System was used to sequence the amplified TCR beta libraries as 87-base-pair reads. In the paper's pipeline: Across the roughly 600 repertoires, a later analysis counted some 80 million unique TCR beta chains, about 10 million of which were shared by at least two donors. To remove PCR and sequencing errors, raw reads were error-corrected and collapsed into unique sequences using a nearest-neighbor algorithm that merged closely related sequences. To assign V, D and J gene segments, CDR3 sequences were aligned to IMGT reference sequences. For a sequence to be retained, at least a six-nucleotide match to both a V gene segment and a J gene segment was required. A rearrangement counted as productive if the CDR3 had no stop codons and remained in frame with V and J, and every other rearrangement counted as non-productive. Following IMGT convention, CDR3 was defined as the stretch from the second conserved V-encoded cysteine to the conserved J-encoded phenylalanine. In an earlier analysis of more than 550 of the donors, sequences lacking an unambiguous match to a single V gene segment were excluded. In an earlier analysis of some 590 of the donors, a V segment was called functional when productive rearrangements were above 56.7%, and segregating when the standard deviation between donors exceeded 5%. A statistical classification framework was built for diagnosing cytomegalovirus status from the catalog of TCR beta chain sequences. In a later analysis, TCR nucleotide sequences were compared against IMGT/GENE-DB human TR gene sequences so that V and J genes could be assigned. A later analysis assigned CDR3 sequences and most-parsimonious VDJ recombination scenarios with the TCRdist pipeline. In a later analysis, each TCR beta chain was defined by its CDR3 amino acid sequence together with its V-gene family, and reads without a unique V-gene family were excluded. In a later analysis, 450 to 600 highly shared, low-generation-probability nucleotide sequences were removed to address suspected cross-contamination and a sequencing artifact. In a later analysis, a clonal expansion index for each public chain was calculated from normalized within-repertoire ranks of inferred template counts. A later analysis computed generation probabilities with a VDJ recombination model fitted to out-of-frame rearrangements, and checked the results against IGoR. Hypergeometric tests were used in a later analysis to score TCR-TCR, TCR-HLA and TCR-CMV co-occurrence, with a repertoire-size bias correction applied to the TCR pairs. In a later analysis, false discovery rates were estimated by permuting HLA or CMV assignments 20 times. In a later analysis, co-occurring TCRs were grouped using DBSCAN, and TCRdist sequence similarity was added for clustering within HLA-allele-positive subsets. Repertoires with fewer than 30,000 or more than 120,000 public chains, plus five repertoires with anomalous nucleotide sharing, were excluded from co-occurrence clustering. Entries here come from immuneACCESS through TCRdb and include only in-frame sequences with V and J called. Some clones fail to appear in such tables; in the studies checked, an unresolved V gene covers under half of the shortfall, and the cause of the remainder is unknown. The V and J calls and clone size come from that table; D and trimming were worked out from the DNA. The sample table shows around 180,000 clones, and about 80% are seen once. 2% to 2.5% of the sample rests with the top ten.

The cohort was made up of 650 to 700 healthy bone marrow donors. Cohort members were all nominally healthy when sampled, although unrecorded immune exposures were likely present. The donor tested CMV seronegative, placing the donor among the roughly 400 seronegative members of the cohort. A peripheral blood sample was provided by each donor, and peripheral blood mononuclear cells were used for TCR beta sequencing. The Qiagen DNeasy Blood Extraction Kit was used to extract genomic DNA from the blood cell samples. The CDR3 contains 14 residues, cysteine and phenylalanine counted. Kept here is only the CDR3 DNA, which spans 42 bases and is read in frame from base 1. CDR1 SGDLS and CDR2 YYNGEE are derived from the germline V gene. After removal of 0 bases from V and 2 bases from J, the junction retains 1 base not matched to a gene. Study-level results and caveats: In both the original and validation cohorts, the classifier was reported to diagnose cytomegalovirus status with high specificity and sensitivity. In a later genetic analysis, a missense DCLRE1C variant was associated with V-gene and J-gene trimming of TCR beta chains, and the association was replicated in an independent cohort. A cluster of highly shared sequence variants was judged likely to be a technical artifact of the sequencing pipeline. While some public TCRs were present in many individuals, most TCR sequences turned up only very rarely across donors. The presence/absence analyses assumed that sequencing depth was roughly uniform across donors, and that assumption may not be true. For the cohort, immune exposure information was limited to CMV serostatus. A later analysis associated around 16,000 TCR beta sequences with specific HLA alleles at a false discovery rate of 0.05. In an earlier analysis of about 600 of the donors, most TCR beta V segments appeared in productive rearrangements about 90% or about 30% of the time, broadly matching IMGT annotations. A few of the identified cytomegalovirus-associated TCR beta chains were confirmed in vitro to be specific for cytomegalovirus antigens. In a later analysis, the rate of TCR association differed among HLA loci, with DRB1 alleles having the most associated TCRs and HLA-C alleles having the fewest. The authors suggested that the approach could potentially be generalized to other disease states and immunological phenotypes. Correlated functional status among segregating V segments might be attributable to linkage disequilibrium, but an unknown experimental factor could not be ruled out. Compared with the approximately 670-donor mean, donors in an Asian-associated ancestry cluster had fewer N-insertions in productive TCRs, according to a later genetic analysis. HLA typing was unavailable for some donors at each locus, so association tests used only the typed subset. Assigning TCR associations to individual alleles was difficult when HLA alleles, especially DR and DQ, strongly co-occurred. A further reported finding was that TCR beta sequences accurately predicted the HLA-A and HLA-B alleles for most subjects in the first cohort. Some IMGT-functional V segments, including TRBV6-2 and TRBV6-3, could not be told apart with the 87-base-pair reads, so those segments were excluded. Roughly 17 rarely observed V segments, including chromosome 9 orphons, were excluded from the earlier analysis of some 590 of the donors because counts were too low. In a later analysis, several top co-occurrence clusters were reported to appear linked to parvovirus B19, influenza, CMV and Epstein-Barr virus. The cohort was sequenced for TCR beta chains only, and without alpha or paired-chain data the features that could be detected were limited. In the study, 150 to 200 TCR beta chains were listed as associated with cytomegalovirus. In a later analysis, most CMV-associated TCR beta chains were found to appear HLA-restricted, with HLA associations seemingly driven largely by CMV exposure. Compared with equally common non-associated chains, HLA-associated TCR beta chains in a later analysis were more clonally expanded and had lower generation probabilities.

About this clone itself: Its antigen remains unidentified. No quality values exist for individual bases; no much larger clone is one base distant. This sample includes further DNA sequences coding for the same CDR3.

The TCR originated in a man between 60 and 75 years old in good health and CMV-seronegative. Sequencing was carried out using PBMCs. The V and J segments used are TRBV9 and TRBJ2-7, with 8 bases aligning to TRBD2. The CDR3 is CASSVAGGPYEQYF. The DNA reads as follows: TGTGCCAGCAGCGTAGCGGGAGGGCCCTACGAGCAGTACTTC.